A single sample is the source of the 10 T cell receptor beta chains below, sequenced in a study of blood T cell repertoires in COVID-19. Assay used: immunoSEQ multiplex PCR; TCRdb lists only in-frame clones, some missing. The table shows approximately 140,000 clones, with approximately 82% occurring only once. The sample taken for sequencing was peripheral blood. All receptors come from a human donor with acute or convalescent COVID-19. The donor label of this sample is uncertain.

The J gene is TRBJ2-1, the V gene TRBV18; 8 bases are a match to TRBD2. The CDR3 contains 16 residues. The V gene end was trimmed by 0 bases and the J gene end by 3 bases; junction bases not matched to a gene: 4. The V gene's germline CDR1 is KGHSH and CDR2 LQKENI. The CDR3 DNA is TGTGCCAGCTCACCACCGCTACTAGCGGACTACAATGAGCAGTTCTTC. This codes for CASSPPLLADYNEQFF.

The genes are TRBV5-1 and TRBJ2-1; possible D gene TRBD2, 6 bases. The CDR3 is made up of 13 amino acids. The V and J ends lost 5 bases and 7 bases respectively, with 13 bases between them. Germline assignment: CDR1 SGHRS and CDR2 YFSETQ. The CDR3 sequence is CASSPGLLNEQFF. The CDR3 coding sequence is TGCGCCAGCAGTCCGGGACTTCTGAATGAGCAGTTCTTC. Based on the CDR3 plus reference TRBV5-1 and TRBJ2-1, the full variable domain is KAGVTQTPRYLIKTRGQQVTLSCSPISGHRSVSWYQQTPGQGLQFLFEYFSETQRNKGNFPGRFSGRQFSNSRSEMNVSTLELGDSALYLCASSPGLLNEQFFGPGTRLTVL.

The rearrangement uses TRBV6-5 and TRBJ2-7; TRBD2 aligns across 7 bases. With 5 bases clipped from V and 3 bases from J, the junction kept 7 bases outside the gene matches. Germline V CDR1 and CDR2: MNHEY, SVGAGI. CDR3 length equals 14 residues. The CDR3 spells CASSIGTKNYEQYF. CDR3 bases: TGTGCCAGCAGTATCGGGACTAAGAACTACGAGCAGTACTTC.

V is TRBV7-2 and J is TRBJ2-2; TRBD2 matches at 16 bases. Trimming at V came to 5 bases and at J to 5 bases, leaving 8 bases not matched to a gene. This CDR3 comprises 18 residues. Germline values: CDR1 SGHTA, CDR2 FQGNSA. The CDR3 region has the DNA TGTGCCAGCAGCGCCAGGGGACTAGCGGGGGGGAAAACCGGGGAGCTGTTTTTT. Amino acids: CASSARGLAGGKTGELFF. Filled out from reference TRBV7-2 and TRBJ2-2, the complete variable domain reads GAGVSQSPSNKVTEKGKDVELRCDPISGHTALYWYRQSLGQGLEFLIYFQGNSAPDKSGLPSDRFSAERTGGSVSTLTIQRTQQEDSAVYLCASSARGLAGGKTGELFFGEGSRLTVL.

In its sample, this clone was seen a few times. The chain employs TRBV4-2 and TRBJ1-2; TRBD1 agrees at 7 bases. Germline CDR1 LGHNA, CDR2 YNFKEQ. The V and J ends lost 0 bases and 2 bases, in that order; junction bases with no gene match: 0. The CDR3 is 14 residues long. The CDR3 nucleotides read TGTGCCAGCAGCCAAGAGGGACAGAACTATGGCTACACCTTC. It yields the protein CASSQEGQNYGYTF.

This clone was found a few times. This chain connects TRBV27 to TRBJ1-1; 7 bases match TRBD1. V was pared by 5 bases and J by 7 bases, with 13 bases of the junction left unmatched. The CDR3 is 15 residues long. The germline gives CDR1 MNHEY, CDR2 SMNVEV (reference sequence). CDR3 nucleotide sequence: TGTGCCAGCAGTCCAGCCAAGACAGGGTACAGTGAAGCTTTCTTT. Translated, it gives CASSPAKTGYSEAFF.

The CDR3 protein is CASSSRTGFVYEQYF. CDR3 sequence (DNA): TGCGCCAGCAGCTCTCGGACAGGTTTTGTCTACGAGCAGTACTTC. The chain joins TRBV5-1 to TRBJ2-7; 7 positions match TRBD1. Germline lookup yields CDR1 SGHRS and CDR2 YFSETQ. CDR3 length: 15 residues. With 3 bases clipped from V and 3 bases from J, the junction kept 9 bases outside the gene matches.

This chain joins TRBV6-4 and TRBJ2-1; 9 nucleotides agree with TRBD2. CDR3 length: 17 amino acids. CDR1 MRHNA and CDR2 SNTAGT come from the germline V gene. Trimming took 0 bases from V and 1 from J; bases not matched to a gene: 4. CDR3 amino acids: CASSDSSTSGSYNEQFF. CDR3 sequence (DNA): TGTGCCAGCAGTGACTCGAGTACTAGCGGGTCCTACAATGAGCAGTTCTTC.

The chain recombines TRBV7-6 with TRBJ2-3; TRBD2 aligns across 14 bases. The CDR3 runs 16 residues. The germline V gene encodes CDR1 SGHVS and CDR2 FNYEAQ. V lost 5 bases, J lost 1 base, and 2 bases stayed unmatched. CDR3 nucleotide sequence: TGTGCCAGCAGCCCGGGACTAGCGGGGGGCACAGATACGCAGTATTTT. As protein: CASSPGLAGGTDTQYF.

The V gene is TRBV11-2, the J gene TRBJ1-1; no reliable D call. CDR1 SGHAT and CDR2 FQNNGV come from the germline V gene. The CDR3 runs 13 residues. With 7 bases removed from V and 1 base from J, the gap between germline ends came to 10 bases. The CDR3 here is CASTLTANTEAFF. The CDR3 DNA reads as TGTGCCAGCACCCTAACAGCGAACACTGAAGCTTTCTTT.